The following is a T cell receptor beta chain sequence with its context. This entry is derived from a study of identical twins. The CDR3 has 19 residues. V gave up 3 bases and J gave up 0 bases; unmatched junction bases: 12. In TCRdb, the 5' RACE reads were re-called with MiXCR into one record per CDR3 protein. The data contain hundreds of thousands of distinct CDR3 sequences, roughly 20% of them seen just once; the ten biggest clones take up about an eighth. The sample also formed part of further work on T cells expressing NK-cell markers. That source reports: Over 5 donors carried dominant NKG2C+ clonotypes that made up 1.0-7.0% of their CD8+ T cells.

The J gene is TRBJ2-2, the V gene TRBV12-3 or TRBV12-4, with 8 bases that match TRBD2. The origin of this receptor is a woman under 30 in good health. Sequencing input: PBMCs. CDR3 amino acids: CASSFIGLAGYANTGELFF. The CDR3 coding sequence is TGTGCCAGCAGTTTTATCGGGCTAGCGGGCTATGCGAACACCGGGGAGCTGTTTTTT.